The sequence of this TCR beta chain was determined in a study of identical twins. Whole-study findings and limits: Cord blood beta clonotypes that were abundant carried fewer insertions, and memory repertoires showed no such trend. Twin pairs had excess sharing that was weaker in beta out-of-frame sequences.

Trimming cost V 0 bases and J 0 bases; bases outside gene matches: 3. The CDR3 has 17 residues. In germline, CDR1 is KGHSH, CDR2 LQKENI. Template switching supplied a universal primer site; unique molecular identifiers were carried on the cDNA. TCRdb re-called the 5' RACE reads with MiXCR, one entry per CDR3 protein. The sample carries 1,800,000 or so distinct CDR3 sequences, roughly a third recorded once. This clonotype was seen more than once but under ten times. Its antigen remains unknown. Each donor (without exception) was a healthy Caucasian. The origin of this receptor is a newborn girl in good health. The rearrangement links TRBV18 to TRBJ2-1; 9 bases agree with TRBD2. The sequencing input was cord blood. The CDR3 bases are TGTGCCAGCTCACCACCGCTTAGCGGGGGCTCCTACAATGAGCAGTTCTTC. Translation gives CASSPPLSGGSYNEQFF.